Below are 26 T cell receptor beta chains sequenced from a single sample in a study of T cell changes during pregnancy in multiple sclerosis. Only in-frame clones appear in the TCRdb table, and some are missing; sequencing was by immunoSEQ multiplex PCR. The table records 55,000 to 65,000 clones, approximately 90% of them present only once. The sequences come from peripheral blood, collected in the first trimester of pregnancy. The receptor source for this set is a female donor in good health, enrolled as a control in a pregnancy study.

The CDR3 loop reads CATSRGRGRQPQHF. The DNA for the CDR3 is TGTGCCACCAGCAGAGGCAGGGGGCGGCAGCCCCAGCATTTT. The chain combines TRBV15 with TRBJ1-5, with TRBD1 matching over 8 bases. Trimming cost V 1 base and J 7 bases; bases outside gene matches: 3. This CDR3 spans 14 amino acids. CDR1 and CDR2 (germline): LNHNV, YYDKDF (reference sequence).

The chain carries TRBV30 and TRBJ1-2; maybe TRBD1 (6 bases). The CDR3 runs 14 residues. The germline V gene encodes CDR1 GTSNPN and CDR2 SVGIG (reference sequence). Trimming cost V 8 bases and J 5 bases, with 21 bases left between them. The CDR3 DNA is TGTGCCGTAAACTTTCCAGGACAGCGATATGGCTACACCTTC. Protein sequence: CAVNFPGQRYGYTF.

The chain links TRBV5-6 to TRBJ2-4; D might be TRBD1 (6 bases). CDR3 size: 16 residues. Trimming left V 4 bases short and J 1 base short, with 15 bases between. Germline V gene data show CDR1 as SGHDT and CDR2 as YYEEEE. CDR3 sequence (DNA): TGTGCCAGCAGCCTCGGGGCAGGGGCCGCCAAAAACATTCAGTACTTC. Its translation is CASSLGAGAAKNIQYF.

The chain has TRBV4-3 and TRBJ1-4; 8 bases match TRBD1. Germline trimming cut 6 bases from V and 4 bases from J; bases unmatched to any gene: 10. This CDR3 is built from 16 residues. Germline CDR1 is LGHNA and CDR2 is YSLEER. This CDR3 is CASRDRVDSRNEKLFF. In DNA, the CDR3 is TGCGCCAGCAGGGACAGGGTAGATTCCCGTAATGAAAAACTGTTTTTT.

The chain carries TRBV11-2 and TRBJ2-5; D is perhaps TRBD1 (6 bases). This CDR3 is 14 amino acids long. Per germline, CDR1 SGHAT and CDR2 FQNNGV. V lost 5 bases, J lost 2 bases, and 12 bases lay in between. CDR3 protein: CASSPNRDQETQYF. The CDR3 nucleotides are TGTGCCAGCAGCCCTAACAGGGATCAAGAGACCCAGTACTTC.

V gene TRBV7-9 combines with J gene TRBJ2-1, with a tentative D call TRBD2 (6 bases). V was trimmed by 1 base and J by 9 bases, leaving 16 bases between them. Germline-derived CDR1 and CDR2 are SEHNR and FQNEAQ (reference sequence). The CDR3 length is 15 residues. The CDR3 region has the DNA TGTGCCAGCAGCTTAGGTAGCGGCCAATGGGGTGAGCAGTTCTTC. Translation: CASSLGSGQWGEQFF.

This rearrangement joins TRBV30 to TRBJ1-3; 10 positions match TRBD1. With 3 bases clipped from V and 3 bases from J, the junction kept 8 bases outside the gene matches. CDR1 is GTSNPN, CDR2 SVGIG, per germline (reference sequence). The CDR3 consists of 16 residues. The CDR3 DNA reads as TGTGCCTGGAGGGTTCCCGGGACAGGGGATGGAAACACCATATATTTT. It yields the protein CAWRVPGTGDGNTIYF.

V is TRBV7-3 and J is TRBJ1-1, with D perhaps TRBD1 (6 bases). Trimming shortened V by 6 bases and J by 0 bases, and 11 bases separated the two germline ends. The germline V gene has CDR1 SGHTA and CDR2 FQGTGA. This CDR3 is 14 amino acids long. CDR3 nucleotide sequence: TGTGCCAGCAGATCGACAGGAGTGAACACTGAAGCTTTCTTT. This encodes CASRSTGVNTEAFF. The full variable domain, in which reference TRBV7-3 and TRBJ1-1 provide the parts outside the CDR3, is GAGVSQTPSNKVTEKGKYVELRCDPISGHTALYWYRQSLGQGPEFLIYFQGTGAADDSGLPNDRFFAVRPEGSVSTLKIQRTERGDSAVYLCASRSTGVNTEAFFGQGTRLTVV.

The CDR3 spells CASSELRGENTEAFF. As DNA, the CDR3 is TGTGCCAGCAGCGAGTTGCGGGGGGAGAACACTGAAGCTTTCTTT. This sequence joins TRBV9 and TRBJ1-1; D is perhaps TRBD1 (5 bases). CDR3 length: 15 amino acids. With 3 bases removed from V and 1 base from J, the gap between germline ends came to 13 bases. Germline values: CDR1 SGDLS, CDR2 YYNGEE.

The V call is TRBV5-1, the J call TRBJ2-1; D may be TRBD1 (6 bases). Germline CDR1 is SGHRS and CDR2 is YFSETQ. This CDR3 is 15 amino acids long. Trimming pared 0 bases from V and 4 bases from J, leaving 11 bases between. CDR3 loop: CASSLDRTEYNEQFF. The CDR3 DNA reads as TGCGCCAGCAGCTTGGATCGGACAGAGTACAATGAGCAGTTCTTC.

The table lists this clone with a count of one. This sequence joins TRBV7-9 and TRBJ2-7; D is possibly TRBD2 (5 bases). The CDR3 contains 14 residues. V gave up 3 bases and J gave up 6 bases, with 15 bases separating them. CDR1 and CDR2 from the germline V gene are SEHNR and FQNEAQ (reference sequence). The CDR3 DNA reads as TGTGCCAGCAGCTTGGTGGTTGGGAGTGGCGAGCAGTACTTC. The encoded protein is CASSLVVGSGEQYF.

V usage is TRBV19 and J usage is TRBJ2-7, with TRBD2 matching over 11 bases. Trimming at V came to 4 bases and at J to 0 bases, leaving 8 bases not matched to a gene. The CDR3 has 17 amino acids. CDR1 and CDR2 (germline): LNHDA, SQIVND (reference sequence). In DNA, the CDR3 is TGTGCCAGTAGTAGGTCTAGCGGGGGGCGTAGCTCCTACGAGCAGTACTTC. It specifies CASSRSSGGRSSYEQYF.

V is TRBV27 and J is TRBJ1-6, with a weak D call TRBD1 (6 bases). CDR3 length equals 15 residues. The ends were cut back, 4 bases at V and 8 bases at J, with 15 bases in the middle. Germline V gene sequence: CDR1 MNHEY, CDR2 SMNVEV (reference sequence). The CDR3 DNA reads TGTGCCAGCAGTTCGTACCGGGACAACGATTCACCCCTCCACTTT. This gives the protein CASSSYRDNDSPLHF.

This sequence joins TRBV7-2 and TRBJ2-2; TRBD2 is a possible D gene (5 bases). Germline V gene sequence: CDR1 SGHTA, CDR2 FQGNSA. V was shortened by 8 bases and J by 0 bases, with 7 bases between the two germline ends. The CDR3 totals 13 residues. CDR3 DNA: TGTGCCAGCTCGGGAACGAACACCGGGGAGCTGTTTTTT. It translates to CASSGTNTGELFF.

The chain has TRBV7-6 and TRBJ2-3; 7 bases match TRBD2. This CDR3 has 15 residues. With 1 base clipped from V and 0 bases from J, the junction kept 1 base outside the gene matches. CDR1 is SGHVS and CDR2 is FNYEAQ in the germline V gene. The CDR3 loop is CASSLVGGSTDTQYF. CDR3 DNA sequence: TGTGCCAGCAGCTTAGTGGGGGGGAGCACAGATACGCAGTATTTT.

The V call is TRBV19, the J call TRBJ2-3; 11 bases match TRBD2. Germline-derived CDR1 and CDR2 are LNHDA and SQIVND (reference sequence). The length of the CDR3 is 16 residues. With V trimmed by 3 bases and J by 3 bases, 5 bases remained unmatched. The CDR3, as DNA: TGTGCCAGTAGTATCAAGGCTAGCGGGGGGACAGATACGCAGTATTTT. This sequence encodes CASSIKASGGTDTQYF.

The gene calls are TRBV5-1 and TRBJ2-3; the match to TRBD2 covers 9 bases. This CDR3 is 18 amino acids long. Germline lookup yields CDR1 SGHRS and CDR2 YFSETQ. The trim removed 4 bases at V and 0 bases at J, leaving 12 bases unmatched. CDR3 region: CASSLTVSGGPSTDTQYF. For the CDR3, the DNA is TGCGCCAGCAGCCTAACAGTTAGCGGGGGCCCTAGCACAGATACGCAGTATTTT. The full variable domain, in which reference TRBV5-1 and TRBJ2-3 provide the parts outside the CDR3, is KAGVTQTPRYLIKTRGQQVTLSCSPISGHRSVSWYQQTPGQGLQFLFEYFSETQRNKGNFPGRFSGRQFSNSRSEMNVSTLELGDSALYLCASSLTVSGGPSTDTQYFGPGTRLTVL.

The chain links TRBV14 to TRBJ1-2; 7 bases map to TRBD1. Germline CDR1 and CDR2: SGHDN and FVKESK. CDR3 length: 14 amino acids. V gave up 0 bases and J gave up 3 bases; unmatched junction bases: 1. The CDR3 DNA is TGTGCCAGCAGCCAAGAGGGGACAGACTATGGCTACACCTTC. It encodes CASSQEGTDYGYTF.

This clone has a single count. The V gene is TRBV30, the J gene TRBJ2-1; 7 bases are shared with TRBD1. The CDR3 runs 13 residues. CDR1 and CDR2 from the germline V gene are GTSNPN and SVGIG (reference sequence). The junction had 2 bases not matched to a gene; V was cut back by 0 bases and J by 6 bases. The CDR3: CAWSVDRANEQFF. CDR3 sequence (DNA): TGTGCCTGGAGTGTTGACAGGGCCAATGAGCAGTTCTTC.

This chain connects TRBV9 to TRBJ2-5, with TRBD2 as a possible D gene (5 bases). V gave up 0 bases and J gave up 3 bases, with 12 bases separating them. The CDR3 sequence is 15 residues long. Per germline, CDR1 SGDLS and CDR2 YYNGEE. The CDR3: CASSVGGRGEETQYF. For the CDR3, the DNA is TGTGCCAGCAGCGTAGGAGGTCGGGGAGAAGAGACCCAGTACTTC.

The V call is TRBV2, the J call TRBJ2-5; D not resolved. The length of the CDR3 is 13 residues. The V and J ends lost 6 bases and 1 base respectively, with 9 bases between them. CDR1 SNHLY and CDR2 FYNNEI come from the germline V gene. CDR3 DNA sequence: TGTGCCAGCAGCACCGGTCTCCAAGAGACCCAGTACTTC. Translating it yields CASSTGLQETQYF.

This rearrangement joins TRBV10-3 to TRBJ2-3; TRBD1 is a possible D gene (6 bases). V was trimmed by 3 bases and J by 5 bases, leaving 21 bases between them. CDR1 is ENHRY, CDR2 SYGVKD, per germline. This CDR3 has 17 residues. The CDR3 DNA sequence: TGTGCCATCAGTGAAAGCAGGACCCCTGGGACACAAGATACGCAGTATTTT. It encodes CAISESRTPGTQDTQYF.

V gene TRBV6-6 combines with J gene TRBJ1-2, with D perhaps TRBD1 (5 bases). Trimming left V 1 base short and J 8 bases short, with 14 bases between. The CDR3 is 14 residues long. The germline V gene encodes CDR1 MNHNY and CDR2 SVGAGI (reference sequence). The CDR3 loop is CASSYLEGRSGYTF. DNA of the CDR3: TGTGCCAGCAGTTACTTGGAGGGGCGCAGCGGCTACACCTTC.

The rearrangement links TRBV6-5 to TRBJ1-2, with a possible D match to TRBD1 (6 bases). Trimming left V 6 bases short and J 5 bases short, with 19 bases between. This CDR3 contains 15 residues. From germline, CDR1 is MNHEY and CDR2 SVGAGI. This chain's CDR3 is CASSKNRELRYGYTF. The CDR3 coding sequence is TGTGCCAGCAGCAAGAACAGGGAATTACGGTATGGCTACACCTTC.

V and J are TRBV5-8 and TRBJ1-1; D call uncertain. Trimming cost V 1 base and J 1 base, with 5 bases left between them. The CDR3 loop spans 13 amino acids. Germline CDR1 and CDR2: SGHTS and YDEGEE. The CDR3: CASSLRGNTEAFF. The CDR3 DNA follows: TGTGCCAGCAGCTTGCGGGGGAACACTGAAGCTTTCTTT.

The chain is built from TRBV2 and TRBJ1-1, with 9 bases identical to TRBD1. The junction had 6 bases not matched to a gene; V was cut back by 6 bases and J by 4 bases. The CDR3 sequence is 14 residues long. Germline CDR1 and CDR2: SNHLY and FYNNEI. Written as DNA, the CDR3 is TGTGCCAGCAGAGGGGGACAGGGTGCCACTGAAGCTTTCTTT. Translation: CASRGGQGATEAFF.